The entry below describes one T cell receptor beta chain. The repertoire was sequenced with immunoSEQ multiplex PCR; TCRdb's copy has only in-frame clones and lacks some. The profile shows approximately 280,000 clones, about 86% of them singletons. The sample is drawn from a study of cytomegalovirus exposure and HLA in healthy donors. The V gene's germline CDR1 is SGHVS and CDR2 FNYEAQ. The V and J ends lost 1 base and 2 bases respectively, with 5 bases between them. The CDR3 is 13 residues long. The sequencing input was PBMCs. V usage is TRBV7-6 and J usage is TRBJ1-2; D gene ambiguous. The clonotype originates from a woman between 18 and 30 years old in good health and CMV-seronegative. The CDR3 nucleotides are TGTGCCAGCAGCTTAGGAGGAAACTATGGCTACACCTTC. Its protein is CASSLGGNYGYTF. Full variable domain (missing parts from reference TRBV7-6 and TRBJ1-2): GAGVSQSPRYKVTKRGQDVALRCDPISGHVSLYWYRQALGQGPEFLTYFNYEAQQDKSGLPNDRFSAERPEGSISTLTIQRTEQRDSAMYRCASSLGGNYGYTFGSGTRLTVV.